The 10 T cell receptor beta chains presented below share a single source sample, sequenced in a study of cytomegalovirus exposure and HLA in healthy donors. The primer mix had 60 Vbeta and 13 Jbeta primers. The protocol was immunoSEQ multiplex PCR, while the TCRdb copy is restricted to in-frame clones and leaves out a portion. Of over 150,000 clones in the sample, around 83% are singletons; the top ten hold approximately 1.2%. What was sequenced was PBMCs. All receptors come from a girl aged 2-9 years in good health and CMV-seropositive.

CDR3 amino acids: CASSLRGGDTSGLFF. The CDR3 nucleotides are TGCGCCAGCAGCTTGCGGGGAGGGGACACCTCTGGGCTGTTTTTT. V and J are TRBV5-1 and TRBJ2-2; possibly TRBD2 for D (7 bases). This CDR3 region has 15 residues. V was clipped by 1 base and J by 13 bases, with 20 bases between them. CDR1 and CDR2 from the germline V gene are SGHRS and YFSETQ. The full variable domain, with the rest looked up from reference TRBV5-1 and TRBJ2-2, is KAGVTQTPRYLIKTRGQQVTLSCSPISGHRSVSWYQQTPGQGLQFLFEYFSETQRNKGNFPGRFSGRQFSNSRSEMNVSTLELGDSALYLCASSLRGGDTSGLFFGEGSRLTVL.

This chain connects TRBV28 to TRBJ2-3, with 9 bases fitting TRBD2. Germline loops: CDR1 MDHEN, CDR2 SYDVKM. After removal of 8 bases from V and 3 bases from J, the junction contained 6 bases not matched to a gene. The CDR3 extends over 14 amino acids. The CDR3 reads CASGSGSNTDTQYF. The CDR3 DNA reads TGTGCCAGCGGTAGCGGGAGTAATACAGATACGCAGTATTTT.

This clone was seen a single time. The chain is built from TRBV6-5 and TRBJ2-7, with TRBD1 identical over 8 bases. Germline V gene data show CDR1 as MNHEY and CDR2 as SVGAGI. The J segment lost 5 bases and the V segment lost 5 bases, leaving 8 bases of the junction unmatched. The CDR3 covers 14 residues. DNA for the CDR3: TGTGCCAGCAGTAACAAAGCAGGGGGCCACGAGCAGTACTTC. This gives the protein CASSNKAGGHEQYF.

This clone was seen a single time. This chain connects TRBV6-5 to TRBJ1-2; D gene unclear. CDR1 and CDR2 from the germline V gene are MNHEY and SVGAGI. V was trimmed by 6 bases and J by 5 bases, leaving 16 bases between them. The CDR3 runs 14 residues. The CDR3 DNA sequence: TGTGCCAGCAGGGACCCGGATACGGGGTATGGCTACACCTTC. Its protein is CASRDPDTGYGYTF.

The rearrangement joins TRBV5-1 to TRBJ2-5, with 7 nucleotides matching TRBD1. The CDR3 runs to 14 residues. Germline V gene sequence: CDR1 SGHRS, CDR2 YFSETQ. The J segment lost 3 bases and the V segment lost 4 bases, leaving 6 bases of the junction unmatched. The CDR3 loop reads CASSTVGTEETQYF. The CDR3 coding sequence is TGCGCCAGCAGCACCGTTGGGACAGAAGAGACCCAGTACTTC.

The chain carries TRBV10-2 and TRBJ1-5, with a weak D call TRBD1 (5 bases). V gave up 0 bases and J gave up 2 bases, with 14 bases separating them. There are 17 residues in the CDR3. The germline V gene has CDR1 WSHSY and CDR2 SAAADI. Here the CDR3 reads CASSESRAGEGNQPQHF. For the CDR3, the DNA is TGCGCCAGCAGTGAGTCGAGGGCGGGGGAAGGCAATCAGCCCCAGCATTTT.

The chain is built from TRBV30 and TRBJ1-1; tentative D call: TRBD1 (6 bases). Germline CDR1 and CDR2: GTSNPN and SVGIG (reference sequence). The CDR3 covers 13 residues. The ends were cut back, 7 bases at V and 8 bases at J, with 20 bases in the middle. CDR3 region: CASLWVGAPEAFF. The CDR3 DNA follows: TGTGCCTCCCTCTGGGTGGGGGCCCCAGAAGCTTTCTTT.

The V call is TRBV14, the J call TRBJ1-2; D may be TRBD1 (6 bases). Trimming removed 0 bases at V and 7 bases at J, with 9 bases between. CDR1 and CDR2 (germline): SGHDN, FVKESK. This CDR3 is 13 amino acids long. The CDR3, as DNA: TGTGCCAGCAGCCAAGACAGGGGACGTGGCTACACCTTC. This gives the protein CASSQDRGRGYTF.

J is TRBJ1-4 and V is TRBV5-1; D remains ambiguous. Germline assignment: CDR1 SGHRS and CDR2 YFSETQ. V lost 2 bases and J 5 bases, leaving 13 bases between the germline ends. This CDR3 contains 15 residues. The CDR3 nucleotides read TGCGCCAGCAGCTTTCAACGGGAGGCGAATGAAAAACTGTTTTTT. Its protein is CASSFQREANEKLFF.

This clone appeared once. The chain uses TRBV2 and TRBJ1-5; D gene uncertain. This CDR3 has 12 amino acids. CDR1 is SNHLY and CDR2 is FYNNEI in the germline V gene. Between the trimmed V and J ends, which lost 7 bases and 10 bases, there was a span of 14 bases. CDR3 loop: CASTLEVGPQHF. The CDR3 DNA sequence: TGTGCCAGCACCTTAGAGGTAGGACCCCAGCATTTT.